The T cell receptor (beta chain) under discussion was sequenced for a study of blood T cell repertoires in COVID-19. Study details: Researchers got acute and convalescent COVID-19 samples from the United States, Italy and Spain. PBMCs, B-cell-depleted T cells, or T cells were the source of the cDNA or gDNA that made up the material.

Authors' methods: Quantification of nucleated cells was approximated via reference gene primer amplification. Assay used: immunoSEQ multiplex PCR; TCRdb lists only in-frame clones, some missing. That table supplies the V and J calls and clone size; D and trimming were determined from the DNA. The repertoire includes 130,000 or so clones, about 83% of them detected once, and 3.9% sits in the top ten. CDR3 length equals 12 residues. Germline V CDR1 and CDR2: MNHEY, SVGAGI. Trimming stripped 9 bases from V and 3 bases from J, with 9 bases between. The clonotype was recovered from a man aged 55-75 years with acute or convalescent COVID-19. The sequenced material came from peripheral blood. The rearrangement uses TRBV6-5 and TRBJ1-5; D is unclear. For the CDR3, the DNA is TGTGCCAGTGGGCAGCCCAATCAGCCCCAGCATTTT. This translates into CASGQPNQPQHF.